This TCR beta chain was recorded in a study of blood T cell repertoires in COVID-19. Background on the study: COVID-19 samples from acute and convalescent phases originated in the United States, Italy and Spain. PBMCs, B-cell-depleted T cells, or T cells provided the cDNA or gDNA that made up the material.

Original methodology: Reference gene primer amplification in the assay estimated nucleated cell counts. The table came from immunoSEQ multiplex PCR; TCRdb's copy has only in-frame clones and leaves some out. The V and J calls and clone size were taken over from that table, and D and trimming were inferred from the DNA. Of a few hundred thousand clones in the sample, approximately 85% were seen once. The CDR3 runs to 15 residues. Germline CDR1 and CDR2: SGHTS and YDEGEE. Trimming took off 4 bases at V and 0 bases at J, with 11 bases between the two ends. The receptor comes from a human donor with COVID-19, enrolled during active disease. The donor label of this sample is uncertain. J is TRBJ1-5 and V is TRBV5-8; maybe TRBD1 (5 bases). The sequenced sample consisted of peripheral blood. CDR3 DNA sequence: TGTGCCAGCAGCAAAGGGGTTTATAGCAATCAGCCCCAGCATTTT. Protein: CASSKGVYSNQPQHF.